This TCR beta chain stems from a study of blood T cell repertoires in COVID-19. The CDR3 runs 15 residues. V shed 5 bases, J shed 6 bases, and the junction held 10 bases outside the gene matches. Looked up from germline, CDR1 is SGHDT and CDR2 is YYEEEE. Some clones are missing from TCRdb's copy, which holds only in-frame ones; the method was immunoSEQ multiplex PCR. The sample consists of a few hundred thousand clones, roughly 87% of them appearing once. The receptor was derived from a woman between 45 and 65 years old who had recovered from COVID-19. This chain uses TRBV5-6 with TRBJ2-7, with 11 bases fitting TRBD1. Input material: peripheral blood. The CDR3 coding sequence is TGTGCCAGCAGTCGGGTCGGACAGGGGGCGGGCGAGCAGTACTTC. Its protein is CASSRVGQGAGEQYF.